These 25 T cell receptor beta chains were all obtained from the same sample, sequenced in a study of blood T cell repertoires in COVID-19 (dated by TCRdb to the early 2020s). The method was the immunoSEQ multiplex PCR assay. TCRdb holds this immuneACCESS table with in-frame rearrangements only. Some clones are missing; in checked studies, unresolved V genes explain under half, and the rest has no known cause. Here the sample has 85,000 to 120,000 clones; roughly four fifths occur a single time. The ten largest clones represent 6.2% of the sample. The sample was peripheral blood. These receptors were taken from a man aged 80 or over with COVID-19, enrolled during active disease.

This rearrangement joins TRBV7-9 to TRBJ2-3; 7 bases are a match to TRBD1. V shed 5 bases, J shed 4 bases, and the junction held 9 bases outside the gene matches. The CDR3 totals 15 residues. Per germline, CDR1 SEHNR and CDR2 FQNEAQ (reference sequence). CDR3 sequence: CASSGTAWWADTQYF. The CDR3 coding sequence is TGTGCCAGCAGCGGGACAGCATGGTGGGCAGATACGCAGTATTTT.

The chain employs TRBV10-3 and TRBJ2-7, with 7 bases fitting TRBD1. V lost 5 bases to trimming and J lost 6 bases; unmatched junction nucleotides: 4. This CDR3 is built from 12 residues. In germline, CDR1 is ENHRY, CDR2 SYGVKD. Written as DNA, the CDR3 is TGTGCCATCAGTAGACAGGGTTCCGAGCAGTACTTC. It yields the protein CAISRQGSEQYF.

V gene TRBV5-6 combines with J gene TRBJ2-1; D not resolved. Trimming took off 0 bases at V and 7 bases at J, with 17 bases between the two ends. This CDR3 region has 16 residues. From germline, CDR1 is SGHDT and CDR2 YYEEEE. CDR3 sequence: CASSLARRLDVNEQFF. The CDR3 coding sequence is TGTGCCAGCAGCTTGGCTCGGCGGCTAGACGTAAATGAGCAGTTCTTC.

The chain carries TRBV11-3 and TRBJ1-1; D is uncertain. Trimming left V 0 bases short and J 2 bases short, with 4 bases between. The CDR3 extends over 13 amino acids. The germline V gene encodes CDR1 SGHNT and CDR2 YENEEA. This CDR3 reads CASSLETNTEAFF. CDR3 coding DNA: TGTGCCAGCAGCTTAGAGACTAACACTGAAGCTTTCTTT.

This chain connects TRBV7-9 to TRBJ1-3; tentatively, D is TRBD1 (5 bases). The CDR3 has 15 amino acids. Germline CDR1 is SEHNR and CDR2 is FQNEAQ (reference sequence). V was trimmed by 2 bases and J by 0 bases, leaving 8 bases between them. The CDR3 loop is CASSLRGSSGNTIYF. The CDR3 nucleotides read TGTGCCAGCAGCTTAAGGGGCAGCTCTGGAAACACCATATATTTT. Based on the CDR3 plus reference TRBV7-9 and TRBJ1-3, the full variable domain is DTGVSQNPRHKITKRGQNVTFRCDPISEHNRLYWYRQTLGQGPEFLTYFQNEAQLEKSRLLSDRFSAERPKGSFSTLEIQRTEQGDSAMYLCASSLRGSSGNTIYFGEGSWLTVV.

This clone was seen more than once but under ten times. This chain joins TRBV28 and TRBJ1-3; D is perhaps TRBD1 (5 bases). The ends were cut back, 3 bases at V and 4 bases at J, with 31 bases in the middle. This CDR3 spans 21 amino acids. The germline V gene has CDR1 MDHEN and CDR2 SYDVKM. CDR3 amino acids: CASSFPSPREVGVFSGNTIYF. The CDR3 DNA is TGTGCCAGCAGTTTTCCCTCCCCTAGGGAGGTAGGGGTCTTTTCGGGAAACACCATATATTTT.

The gene calls are TRBV28 and TRBJ1-2; D might be TRBD1 (6 bases). The CDR3 spans 12 residues. Germline CDR1 reads MDHEN; CDR2 reads SYDVKM. Trimming removed 8 bases from V and 2 bases from J, with 9 bases in between. CDR3 region: CASGRGNYGYTF. DNA of the CDR3: TGTGCCAGCGGCAGGGGAAACTATGGCTACACCTTC.

This clone was recorded once. The chain carries TRBV28 and TRBJ2-5; perhaps TRBD1 as D (5 bases). The CDR3 has 16 amino acids. CDR1 is MDHEN, CDR2 SYDVKM, per germline. V was pared by 3 bases and J by 5 bases, with 19 bases between. CDR3 sequence (DNA): TGTGCCAGCAGTTTGTTACAGGATGTTGTGAGGGAGACCCAGTACTTC. Translated, it gives CASSLLQDVVRETQYF.

The chain combines TRBV7-9 with TRBJ1-5, with 9 bases lining up with TRBD1. J gave up 6 bases and V 4 bases, and 7 bases lay outside the gene matches. The germline CDR1 and CDR2 sequences are SEHNR and FQNEAQ (reference sequence). The CDR3 is 15 amino acids. DNA for the CDR3: TGTGCCAGCAGCTCATCCGGGACAGGGCGTCAGCCCCAGCATTTT. It specifies CASSSSGTGRQPQHF.

The chain has TRBV27 and TRBJ2-1, with TRBD2 matching over 7 bases. V was clipped by 7 bases and J by 0 bases; unmatched bases: 9. Germline loops: CDR1 MNHEY, CDR2 SMNVEV (reference sequence). CDR3 length: 16 residues. This CDR3 is CASTPASGTSYNEQFF. CDR3 nucleotides: TGTGCCAGCACCCCCGCTAGCGGTACCTCCTACAATGAGCAGTTCTTC.

This clone was observed once. V and J are TRBV20-1 and TRBJ2-1; D unresolved. The V gene lost 5 bases and the J gene lost 9 bases, with 11 bases spanning the gap. Germline loops: CDR1 DFQATT, CDR2 SNEGSKA (reference sequence). There are 11 residues in the CDR3. Here the CDR3 DNA reads TGCAGTGCTTTTCATGGCGGTGAGCAGTTCTTC. Translating gives CSAFHGGEQFF.

This clone showed up just once. The genes are TRBV15 and TRBJ2-1; perhaps TRBD1 as D (5 bases). Germline lookup yields CDR1 LNHNV and CDR2 YYDKDF (reference sequence). The CDR3 totals 13 residues. Trimming stripped 5 bases from V and 3 bases from J, with 8 bases between. The chain's CDR3 is CATSGADYNEQFF. Written as DNA, the CDR3 is TGTGCCACCAGCGGGGCAGACTACAATGAGCAGTTCTTC.

This clone was detected a few times. This sequence joins TRBV10-2 and TRBJ1-4; possibly TRBD1 for D (5 bases). There are 14 residues in the CDR3. Germline loops: CDR1 WSHSY, CDR2 SAAADI. Trimming took 2 bases from V and 4 from J, leaving 8 bases between them. CDR3 protein: CASSEGDSNEKLFF. In nucleotides, the CDR3 is TGCGCCAGCAGTGAGGGTGACAGTAATGAAAAACTGTTTTTT.

This clone was seen only a few times. The V call is TRBV6-5, the J call TRBJ2-7; 11 bases match TRBD2. The CDR3 is 14 amino acids. Trimming at V came to 3 bases and at J to 3 bases, leaving 1 base not matched to a gene. Germline V CDR1 and CDR2: MNHEY, SVGAGI. The CDR3 DNA sequence: TGTGCCAGCAGTTATGGGACTAGCGGCTACGAGCAGTACTTC. Its protein is CASSYGTSGYEQYF.

This chain connects TRBV7-9 to TRBJ2-1; 8 bases fit TRBD1. The germline V gene has CDR1 SEHNR and CDR2 FQNEAQ (reference sequence). The CDR3 has 17 amino acids. Trimming took 2 bases from V and 5 from J; bases not matched to a gene: 11. Here the CDR3 reads CASSLLGGQGINNEQFF. The CDR3 DNA is TGTGCCAGCAGCTTATTGGGTGGACAGGGTATTAACAATGAGCAGTTCTTC. The full variable domain, in which reference TRBV7-9 and TRBJ2-1 provide the parts outside the CDR3, is DTGVSQNPRHKITKRGQNVTFRCDPISEHNRLYWYRQTLGQGPEFLTYFQNEAQLEKSRLLSDRFSAERPKGSFSTLEIQRTEQGDSAMYLCASSLLGGQGINNEQFFGPGTRLTVL.

V and J are TRBV2 and TRBJ1-2; weak D call: TRBD1 (6 bases). In germline, CDR1 is SNHLY, CDR2 FYNNEI. The CDR3 is 12 residues long. The V end was cut by 4 bases, the J end by 9 bases, with 12 bases between. The DNA of the CDR3 is TGTGCCAGCAGTGGACAGGTGTATAGCTACACCTTC. Residues: CASSGQVYSYTF.

The rearrangement joins TRBV19 to TRBJ2-3, with 9 bases identical to TRBD2. The V gene end was trimmed by 3 bases and the J gene end by 2 bases; junction bases not matched to a gene: 3. CDR1 and CDR2 from the germline V gene are LNHDA and SQIVND (reference sequence). The CDR3 runs to 15 residues. In DNA, the CDR3 is TGTGCCAGTAGTATTGCGGGAGGGCCCACAGATACGCAGTATTTT. This codes for CASSIAGGPTDTQYF.

This clone was counted only a few times. V and J are TRBV6-2 or TRBV6-3 and TRBJ2-7, with TRBD2 matching 10 bases. CDR1 is MNHEY and CDR2 is SVGEGT in the germline V gene. Trimming took 2 bases from V and 3 from J; bases not matched to a gene: 19. This CDR3 comprises 20 residues. This chain's CDR3 is CASSYRIPKRLAGDFYEQYF. The CDR3 nucleotides are TGTGCCAGCAGTTACCGAATACCCAAGCGACTAGCGGGCGATTTCTACGAGCAGTACTTC.

The chain carries TRBV9 and TRBJ2-7; the match to TRBD1 covers 10 bases. Per germline, CDR1 SGDLS and CDR2 YYNGEE. This CDR3 spans 15 amino acids. V lost 3 bases to trimming and J lost 7 bases; unmatched junction nucleotides: 10. The CDR3 bases are TGTGCCAGCAGCGGGGCGGGACAGGGGACACGTGAGCAGTACTTC. It encodes CASSGAGQGTREQYF.

The rearrangement uses TRBV29-1 and TRBJ2-3; the match to TRBD2 covers 9 bases. V dropped 7 bases and J dropped 2; count of bases not matched to a gene: 4. The CDR3 runs 13 residues. Germline V CDR1 and CDR2: SQVTM, ANQGSEA. CDR3 nucleotide sequence: TGCAGCGGTTTAGCGGGAGCCACAGATACGCAGTATTTT. Its protein product is CSGLAGATDTQYF.

In this sample, this clone turned up a few times. The rearrangement joins TRBV7-2 to TRBJ2-1; 8 positions agree with TRBD2. The CDR3 loop spans 12 amino acids. The V segment lost 9 bases and the J segment 6 bases; nucleotides outside the gene matches: 4. The germline gives CDR1 SGHTA, CDR2 FQGNSA. The CDR3 DNA reads as TGTGCCAGTCGGGAGGGGGGCAATGAGCAGTTCTTC. This encodes CASREGGNEQFF.

The chain carries TRBV20-1 and TRBJ2-1; the D gene is possibly TRBD2 (5 bases). Germline CDR1 reads DFQATT; CDR2 reads SNEGSKA (reference sequence). The CDR3 sequence is 11 residues long. The CDR3 region has the DNA TGCAGCTTAATGAGGGTCAATGAGCAGTTCTTC. It encodes CSLMRVNEQFF.

The chain recombines TRBV11-3 with TRBJ1-1; perhaps TRBD1 as D (5 bases). V dropped 2 bases and J dropped 5 bases, with 9 bases sitting between them. This CDR3 is 13 amino acids long. Germline CDR1 is SGHNT and CDR2 is YENEEA. The CDR3 region is CASSLFGGTEAFF. CDR3 sequence (DNA): TGTGCCAGCAGCTTATTCGGGGGAACTGAAGCTTTCTTT.

In nucleotides, the CDR3 is TGTGCCAGCAGCTTCTCAGGGAACACCGGGGAGCTGTTTTTT. Its translation: CASSFSGNTGELFF. The gene calls are TRBV7-9 and TRBJ2-2; D gene ambiguous. This CDR3 has 14 amino acids. Germline CDR1 SEHNR, CDR2 FQNEAQ (reference sequence). V lost 3 bases and J 1 base, leaving 6 bases between the germline ends. The variable domain in full, completed from reference TRBV7-9 and TRBJ2-2, reads DTGVSQNPRHKITKRGQNVTFRCDPISEHNRLYWYRQTLGQGPEFLTYFQNEAQLEKSRLLSDRFSAERPKGSFSTLEIQRTEQGDSAMYLCASSFSGNTGELFFGEGSRLTVL.

V usage is TRBV28 and J usage is TRBJ2-1; TRBD2 might be the D (5 bases). Trimming stripped 2 bases from V and 3 bases from J, with 14 bases between. Germline-derived CDR1 and CDR2 are MDHEN and SYDVKM. CDR3 length equals 16 residues. CDR3 DNA sequence: TGTGCCAGCAGTTTACCCCCTACTAGAAACTACAATGAGCAGTTCTTC. It encodes CASSLPPTRNYNEQFF. The whole variable domain, filled in from reference TRBV28 and TRBJ2-1, reads DVKVTQSSRYLVKRTGEKVFLECVQDMDHENMFWYRQDPGLGLRLIYFSYDVKMKEKGDIPEGYSVSREKKERFSLILESASTNQTSMYLCASSLPPTRNYNEQFFGPGTRLTVL.